The clone carrying this TCR beta chain has just a few counts. The antigen remains undetermined. Using its own MiXCR run on the 5' RACE reads, TCRdb lists one record per CDR3 protein. The data show 450,000 to 650,000 distinct CDR3 sequences, about 20% seen once. This entry is derived from a study of T-cell memory formation after mild COVID-19. At the level of the study: Among the donors, TCR clusters were largely specific to each donor. Findings and caveats of the study: Memory sampled before infection contained some responding clones, suggesting cross-reactive memory joined. CD4+ contracting clones were found mainly in CM and EM, and CD8+ ones in EMRA. Contracting clones, day 15 to 85, had balanced CD4/CD8, and later expanders favored CD4+.

The CDR3 loop spans 15 amino acids. The germline V and J ends were trimmed by 7 bases and 6 bases, with 18 bases remaining between them. Germline CDR1 reads KGHDR; CDR2 reads SFDVKD. Material: PBMCs or a T cell subset sorted from them (not recorded which). This receptor was identified in an adult woman who had mild COVID-19 (a few samples of this study predate the infection). Cell type and time point are not known. The V and J genes are TRBV24-1 and TRBJ1-5, with D perhaps TRBD1 (5 bases). The CDR3 DNA is TGTGCCACCAGAACAGGACTTCCAGTCGGTCAGCCCCAGCATTTT. Its translation: CATRTGLPVGQPQHF.